Sequencing of this T cell receptor (beta chain) was carried out in a study of Tregs in tolerant kidney transplant recipients. Sequenced by immunoSEQ multiplex PCR; TCRdb stores in-frame clones only, minus some. The repertoire includes 15,000 to 18,000 clones, about 92% of them detected once, and 10% to 15% sits in the top ten. Germline lookup yields CDR1 MNHEY and CDR2 SMNVEV (reference sequence). The CDR3 has 14 residues. Of note for this clone: The germline gene is not matched at one end of the junction; a read error may be the cause.

Thawed PBMCs were FACS-sorted into unstimulated CD4+CD25+CD127- regulatory T cells, CD4+CD25- non-regulatory cells, CD4 and CD8 cells. Sequencing used CD8+ T cells from blood. The receptor's source is a human donor in good health. This chain uses TRBV27 with TRBJ2-1; 8 bases fit TRBD2. In DNA, the CDR3 is TGTGCCACCAGTCCTAGCGGGCCCTACAATGAGCAGTTCTTC. It encodes CATSPSGPYNEQFF.